One and the same sample provided the 5 T cell receptor beta chains below, sequenced in a study of long-term antiretroviral therapy in people with HIV (dated by TCRdb to between 2021 and 2024). The immunoSEQ hsTCRB v3.0 assay was used at survey level resolution to sequence the TRB variable region. Drawn from immuneACCESS, this table holds only the in-frame rearrangements with V and J called that TCRdb kept. Clones are partly lost; checked studies trace under half to an unresolved V gene and leave the rest unexplained. This sample comprises roughly 17,000 clones, 90% to 95% of them detected only once. 8.5% to 10% of the sample lies in the top ten. Sequencing used unsorted PBMCs, obtained 3 years after starting antiretroviral therapy. All receptors derive from a man in his fifties with HIV.

The chain employs TRBV7-2 and TRBJ1-6; D unclear. The V gene lost 0 bases and the J gene lost 10 bases, with 13 bases spanning the gap. Germline lookup yields CDR1 SGHTA and CDR2 FQGNSA. There are 15 residues in the CDR3. CDR3 coding DNA: TGTGCCAGCAGCTTAGCCAGGCCCTTCGGGTCACCCCTCCACTTT. Its protein product is CASSLARPFGSPLHF.

This clone occurred once. CDR3 residues: CASSFRTGLSDEAFF. Here the CDR3 DNA reads TGTGCCAGCAGTTTCCGGACAGGGCTTAGTGATGAAGCTTTCTTT. This rearrangement joins TRBV6-1 to TRBJ1-1, with 8 bases that match TRBD1. Germline trimming cut 5 bases from V and 7 bases from J; bases unmatched to any gene: 12. Germline V gives CDR1 MNHNS, CDR2 SASEGT. The CDR3 has 15 amino acids.

The chain employs TRBV15 and TRBJ2-2; a possible D gene is TRBD1 (5 bases). The CDR3 is 15 amino acids. Trimming took off 0 bases at V and 4 bases at J, with 9 bases between the two ends. The germline gives CDR1 LNHNV, CDR2 YYDKDF (reference sequence). In DNA form, the CDR3 reads TGTGCCACCAGCAGAGAACAGGTGGGCACCGGGGAGCTGTTTTTT. The encoded protein is CATSREQVGTGELFF. Full variable domain (remainder filled in from reference TRBV15 and TRBJ2-2): DAMVIQNPRYQVTQFGKPVTLSCSQTLNHNVMYWYQQKSSQAPKLLFHYYDKDFNNEADTPDNFQSRRPNTSFCFLDIRSPGLGDTAMYLCATSREQVGTGELFFGEGSRLTVL.

The V gene is TRBV5-1, the J gene TRBJ2-3, with unresolved D. The V gene's germline CDR1 is SGHRS and CDR2 YFSETQ. V was cut by 5 bases and J by 3 bases, with 4 bases left in between. The CDR3 is 11 residues long. CDR3 residues: CASRETDTQYF. The DNA of the CDR3 is TGCGCCAGCAGAGAAACAGATACGCAGTATTTT.

The chain links TRBV5-1 to TRBJ2-1; 8 positions match TRBD1. V lost 4 bases to trimming and J lost 0 bases; unmatched junction nucleotides: 6. CDR1 and CDR2 (germline): SGHRS, YFSETQ. The CDR3 consists of 16 residues. The CDR3 loop is CASSARTGGSYNEQFF. CDR3 coding DNA: TGCGCCAGCAGCGCACGTACAGGGGGCTCCTACAATGAGCAGTTCTTC.